The subject of this entry is one T cell receptor (beta chain). Its antigen is currently unknown. Sequenced by immunoSEQ multiplex PCR; TCRdb stores in-frame clones only, minus some. Of roughly 120,000 clones in the sample, roughly nine tenths were seen once. The sample comes from a study of Tregs in tolerant kidney transplant recipients. Whole-study findings and limits: Biological reproducibility was not directly addressed, but technical replication error appeared minimal. Tregs expanded with activated donor B cells seemed most donor-specific. Validation in larger populations is needed because few patients were studied.

This CDR3 has 15 residues. Trimming cost V 0 bases and J 2 bases; bases outside gene matches: 4. Germline V gives CDR1 SGHNT, CDR2 YYREEE (reference sequence). Thawed PBMCs were FACS-sorted into unstimulated CD4+CD25+CD127- regulatory T cells, CD4+CD25- non-regulatory cells, CD4 and CD8 cells. The J gene is TRBJ2-7, the V gene TRBV5-4; 8 bases fit TRBD2. The receptor's source is a human donor in good health. The sequencing sample was made of CD4+ T cells from blood. The CDR3 bases are TGTGCCAGCAGCTTGGAGGGTAGCGGGGCCTACGAGCAGTACTTC. Its translation: CASSLEGSGAYEQYF.